This T cell receptor (beta chain) stems from a study of blood T cell repertoires in COVID-19. Overall study context: Sites across the United States, Italy and Spain contributed samples from acute and convalescent COVID-19.

Original handling: Reference gene primer amplification in the assay estimated nucleated cell counts. Repertoires were generated with immunoSEQ multiplex PCR, while TCRdb's copy carries only in-frame clones and drops some. Clone size and the V and J calls come from that table; the DNA yielded D and trimming. Of 400,000 to 500,000 clones in the sample, roughly 88% were seen once. CDR3 size: 12 residues. V gave up 3 bases and J gave up 8 bases, with 13 bases separating them. Germline CDR1 reads DFQATT; CDR2 reads SNEGSKA (reference sequence). Sample: peripheral blood. The chain employs TRBV20-1 and TRBJ1-1; perhaps TRBD1 as D (5 bases). The source is a woman aged 25 to 39 with active or convalescent COVID-19. CDR3 loop: CSASEGSLEAFF. CDR3 sequence (DNA): TGCAGTGCTAGTGAGGGGAGCCTAGAAGCTTTCTTT.